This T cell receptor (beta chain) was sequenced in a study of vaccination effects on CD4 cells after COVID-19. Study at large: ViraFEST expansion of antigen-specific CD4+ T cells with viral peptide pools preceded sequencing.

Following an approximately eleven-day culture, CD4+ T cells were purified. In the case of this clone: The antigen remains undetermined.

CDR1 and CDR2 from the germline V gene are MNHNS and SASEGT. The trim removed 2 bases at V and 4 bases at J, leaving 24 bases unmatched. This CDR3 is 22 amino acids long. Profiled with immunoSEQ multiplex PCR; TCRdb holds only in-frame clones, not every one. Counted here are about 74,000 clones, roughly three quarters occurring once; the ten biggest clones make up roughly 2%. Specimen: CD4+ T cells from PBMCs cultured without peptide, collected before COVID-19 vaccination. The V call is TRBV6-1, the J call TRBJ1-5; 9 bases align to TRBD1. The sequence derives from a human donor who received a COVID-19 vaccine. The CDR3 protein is CASSEWSETPGTGSGENQPQHF. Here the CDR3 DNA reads TGTGCCAGCAGTGAATGGTCGGAAACTCCCGGGACAGGGTCGGGGGAAAATCAGCCCCAGCATTTT.